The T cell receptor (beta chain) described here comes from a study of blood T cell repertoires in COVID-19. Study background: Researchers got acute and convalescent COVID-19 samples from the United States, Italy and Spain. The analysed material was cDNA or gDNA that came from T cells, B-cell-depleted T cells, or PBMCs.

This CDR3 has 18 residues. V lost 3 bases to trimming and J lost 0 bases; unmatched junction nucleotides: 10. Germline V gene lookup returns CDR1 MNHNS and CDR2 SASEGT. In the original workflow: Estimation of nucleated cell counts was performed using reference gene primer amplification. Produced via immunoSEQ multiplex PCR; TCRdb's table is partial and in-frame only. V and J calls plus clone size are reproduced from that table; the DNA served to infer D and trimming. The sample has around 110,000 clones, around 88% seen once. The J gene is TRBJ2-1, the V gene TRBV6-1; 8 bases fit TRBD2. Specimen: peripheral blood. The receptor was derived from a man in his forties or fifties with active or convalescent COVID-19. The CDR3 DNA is TGTGCCAGCAGTGATAAAGGACTAGCCCTTTCCTCCTACAATGAGCAGTTCTTC. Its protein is CASSDKGLALSSYNEQFF.